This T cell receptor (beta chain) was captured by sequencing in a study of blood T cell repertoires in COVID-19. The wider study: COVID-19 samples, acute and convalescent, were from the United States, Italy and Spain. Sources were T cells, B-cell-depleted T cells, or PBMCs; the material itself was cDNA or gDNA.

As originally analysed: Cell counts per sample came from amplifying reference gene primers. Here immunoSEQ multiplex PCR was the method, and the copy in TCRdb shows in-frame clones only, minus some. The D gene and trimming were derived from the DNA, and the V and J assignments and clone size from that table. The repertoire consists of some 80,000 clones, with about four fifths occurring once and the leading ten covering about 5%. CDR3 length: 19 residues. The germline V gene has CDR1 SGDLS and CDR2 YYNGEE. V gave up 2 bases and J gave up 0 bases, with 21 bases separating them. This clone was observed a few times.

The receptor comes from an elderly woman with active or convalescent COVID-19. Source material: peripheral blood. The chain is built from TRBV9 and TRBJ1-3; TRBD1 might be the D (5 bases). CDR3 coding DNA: TGTGCCAGCAGCGTTCTCAGTTCTGGGGGAGGTTCCTCTGGAAACACCATATATTTT. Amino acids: CASSVLSSGGGSSGNTIYF.